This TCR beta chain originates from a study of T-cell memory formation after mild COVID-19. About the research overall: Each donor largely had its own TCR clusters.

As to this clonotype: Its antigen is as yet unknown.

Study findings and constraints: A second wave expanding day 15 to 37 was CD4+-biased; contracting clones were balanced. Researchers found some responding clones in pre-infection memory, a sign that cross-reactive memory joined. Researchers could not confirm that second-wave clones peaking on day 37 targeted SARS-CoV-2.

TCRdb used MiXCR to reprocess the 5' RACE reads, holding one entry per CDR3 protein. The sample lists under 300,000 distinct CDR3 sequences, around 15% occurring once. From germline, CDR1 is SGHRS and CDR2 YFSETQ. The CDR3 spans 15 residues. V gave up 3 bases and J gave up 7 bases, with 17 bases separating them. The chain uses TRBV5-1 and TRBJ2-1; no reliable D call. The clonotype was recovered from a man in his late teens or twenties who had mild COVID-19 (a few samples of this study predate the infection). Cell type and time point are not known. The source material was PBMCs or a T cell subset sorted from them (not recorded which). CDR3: CASSSQDRPSNEQFF. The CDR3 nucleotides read TGCGCCAGCAGCTCCCAGGACCGGCCCTCTAATGAGCAGTTCTTC.